The present T cell receptor beta chain was sequenced within a study of sequential checkpoint blockade in melanoma. Some clones are missing from TCRdb's copy, which holds only in-frame ones; the method was immunoSEQ multiplex PCR. The sample consists of about 3,100 clones, approximately 54% of them appearing once. Germline V CDR1 and CDR2: LNHNV, YYDKDF (reference sequence). V lost 0 bases to trimming and J lost 4 bases, with 9 bases between them. The CDR3 extends over 14 amino acids. Treatment indicated: randomized to nivolumab then ipilimumab (arm A) or the reverse (arm B). The source is a human donor with melanoma. The J gene is TRBJ1-2, the V gene TRBV15; D not resolved. The sample in question was CD8+ T cells sorted from blood (inferred from file names), obtained from a patient given nivolumab and ipilimumab in sequence. The CDR3 DNA reads as TGTGCCACCAGCAGAGATAATTACGGCTATGGCTACACCTTC. It is translated as CATSRDNYGYGYTF.